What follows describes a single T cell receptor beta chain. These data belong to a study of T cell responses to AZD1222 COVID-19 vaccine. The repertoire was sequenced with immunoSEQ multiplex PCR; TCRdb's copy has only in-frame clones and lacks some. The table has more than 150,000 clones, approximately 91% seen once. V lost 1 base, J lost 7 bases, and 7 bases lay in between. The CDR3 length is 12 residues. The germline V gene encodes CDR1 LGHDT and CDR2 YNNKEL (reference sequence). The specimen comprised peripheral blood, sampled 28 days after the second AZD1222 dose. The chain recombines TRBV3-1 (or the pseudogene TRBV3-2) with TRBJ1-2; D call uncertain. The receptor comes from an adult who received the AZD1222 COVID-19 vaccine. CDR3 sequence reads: CASSQGISGYTF. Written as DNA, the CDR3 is TGTGCCAGCAGCCAAGGGATCTCTGGCTACACCTTC.